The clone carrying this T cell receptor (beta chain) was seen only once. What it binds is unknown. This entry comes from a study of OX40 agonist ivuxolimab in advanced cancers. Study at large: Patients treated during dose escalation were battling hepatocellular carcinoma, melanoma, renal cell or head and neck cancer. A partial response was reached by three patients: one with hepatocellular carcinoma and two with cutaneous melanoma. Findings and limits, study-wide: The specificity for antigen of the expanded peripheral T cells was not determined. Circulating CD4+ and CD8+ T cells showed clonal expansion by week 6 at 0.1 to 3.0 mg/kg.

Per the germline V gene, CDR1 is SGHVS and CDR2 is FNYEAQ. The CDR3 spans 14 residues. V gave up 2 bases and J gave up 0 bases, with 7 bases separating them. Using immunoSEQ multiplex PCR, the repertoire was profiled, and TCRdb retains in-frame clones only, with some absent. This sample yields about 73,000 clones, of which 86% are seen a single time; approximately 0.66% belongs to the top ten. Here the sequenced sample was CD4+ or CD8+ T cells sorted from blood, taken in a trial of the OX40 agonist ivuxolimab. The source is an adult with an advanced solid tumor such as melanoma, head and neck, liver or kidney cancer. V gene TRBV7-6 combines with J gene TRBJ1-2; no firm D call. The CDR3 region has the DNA TGTGCCAGCAGCTTAACTTCAACTAACTATGGCTACACCTTC. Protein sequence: CASSLTSTNYGYTF. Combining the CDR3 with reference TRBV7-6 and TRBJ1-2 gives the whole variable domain GAGVSQSPRYKVTKRGQDVALRCDPISGHVSLYWYRQALGQGPEFLTYFNYEAQQDKSGLPNDRFSAERPEGSISTLTIQRTEQRDSAMYRCASSLTSTNYGYTFGSGTRLTVV.